This T cell receptor beta chain was captured in a study of beta chain features in type 1 diabetes. Study information: Healthy donors, compared against patients, showed similar age, gender and cell yields. Overall study results and limits: The naive, central memory and Treg TCRB repertoires showed an apparent similarity that was greater among patients than among healthy donors. Patients with type 1 diabetes carried fewer insertions and had more deletions at their VDJ junctions.

The authors reverse transcribed all of the isolated RNA, so sequencing captured expressed TCRB transcripts. The table came from immunoSEQ multiplex PCR; TCRdb's copy has only in-frame clones and leaves some out. This sample has hundreds of thousands of clones, with 14% found just once. This clone was seen only a few times. The target antigen is unknown. This receptor was taken from a man aged 30 to 39 in good health. Sequencing used central memory CD4+ T cells from blood.

CDR3 sequence (DNA): TGTGCCAGCAGCTTAGAGGTAGGCCGCTCGTTCTTC. This translates into CASSLEVGRSFF. The J gene is TRBJ2-1, the V gene TRBV7-8; D unclear. The CDR3 runs to 12 residues. Trimming shortened V by 1 base and J by 15 bases, and 13 bases separated the two germline ends. Germline CDR1 is SGHVS and CDR2 is FQNEAQ.